Below are 26 T cell receptor beta chains sequenced from a single sample in a study of T cell changes during pregnancy in multiple sclerosis (dated by TCRdb to between 2018 and 2020). The library was prepared using the immunoSEQ multiplex PCR assay. This is the immuneACCESS table as TCRdb keeps it, with only in-frame sequences that have V and J called. A part of the clones is gone; compared with another copy, unresolved V genes explain less than half, and the rest is unexplained. The sample has over 50,000 clones on record, around nine tenths of them singletons. Under 5.5% of the sample is in the top ten clones. The material sequenced was peripheral blood from another person, used as feeder cells. The receptors originated from a human donor whose cells served as feeder cells for cultures in a pregnancy study.

V usage is TRBV29-1 and J usage is TRBJ1-1; D ambiguous. This CDR3 has 13 residues. Germline V lookup: CDR1 SQVTM, CDR2 ANQGSEA. Trimming took 7 bases from V and 0 from J, leaving 12 bases between them. The CDR3 loop reads CSAQSALNTEAFF. CDR3 coding DNA: TGCAGCGCCCAGAGTGCCCTGAACACTGAAGCTTTCTTT.

The chain recombines TRBV12-5 with TRBJ2-1, with 9 nucleotides matching TRBD1. CDR3 length equals 16 residues. V trimming: 1 base; J trimming: 4 bases; junction bases outside the gene matches: 5. Germline V gene lookup returns CDR1 LGHNT and CDR2 FRNRAP. The CDR3 DNA follows: TGTGCTAGTGGTTTGGGAACAGGGGGCCGTTACAATGAGCAGTTCTTC. Protein product: CASGLGTGGRYNEQFF.

The chain has TRBV2 and TRBJ1-2, with a possible D match to TRBD1 (6 bases). There are 13 residues in the CDR3. Between the trimmed V and J ends, which lost 4 bases and 7 bases, there was a span of 13 bases. Germline V gene data show CDR1 as SNHLY and CDR2 as FYNNEI. For the CDR3, the DNA is TGTGCCAGCAGTGTAGACAGGTCTGGTGGCTACACCTTC. It encodes CASSVDRSGGYTF. Supplemented by reference TRBV2 and TRBJ1-2, the full variable domain reads EPEVTQTPSHQVTQMGQEVILRCVPISNHLYFYWYRQILGQKVEFLVSFYNNEISEKSEIFDDQFSVERPDGSNFTLKIRSTKLEDSAMYFCASSVDRSGGYTFGSGTRLTVV.

The chain joins TRBV7-2 to TRBJ2-5, with 10 bases fitting TRBD1. There are 14 residues in the CDR3. With 4 bases clipped from V and 5 bases from J, the junction kept 4 bases outside the gene matches. Germline loops: CDR1 SGHTA, CDR2 FQGNSA. In DNA, the CDR3 is TGTGCCAGCAGCTCCCCGGACAGGGGGGAGACCCAGTACTTC. This codes for CASSSPDRGETQYF.

The V call is TRBV5-4, the J call TRBJ2-3, with no clear D. Per the germline V gene, CDR1 is SGHNT and CDR2 is YYREEE (reference sequence). The CDR3 runs 14 residues. Trimming stripped 0 bases from V and 1 base from J, with 6 bases between. The CDR3 DNA reads as TGTGCCAGCAGCTTGGTCCTCGGCACAGATACGCAGTATTTT. It yields the protein CASSLVLGTDTQYF.

The chain combines TRBV19 with TRBJ1-2; no clear D gene. The CDR3 length is 16 residues. V lost 4 bases and J 7 bases, leaving 22 bases between the germline ends. Germline assignment: CDR1 LNHDA and CDR2 SQIVND (reference sequence). CDR3 protein: CASSTPYRARRSGYTF. The CDR3 bases are TGTGCCAGTAGTACTCCTTACCGGGCCCGTAGGAGTGGCTACACCTTC.

The chain employs TRBV28 and TRBJ2-6; D uncertain. CDR3 size: 15 residues. Per the germline V gene, CDR1 is MDHEN and CDR2 is SYDVKM. V lost 6 bases and J 0 bases, leaving 9 bases between the germline ends. The CDR3 coding sequence is TGTGCCAGCAGACCCCAAGGCTCTGGGGCCAACGTCCTGACTTTC. Translated: CASRPQGSGANVLTF.

This clone was seen a single time. The rearrangement joins TRBV9 to TRBJ2-3; 8 nucleotides align to TRBD2. The CDR3 sequence is 16 residues long. Trimming at V came to 4 bases and at J to 9 bases, leaving 16 bases not matched to a gene. CDR1 and CDR2 from the germline V gene are SGDLS and YYNGEE. CDR3 sequence: CASSPDGAGGGTTQYF. The DNA for the CDR3 is TGTGCCAGCAGCCCAGATGGGGCGGGGGGCGGAACCACGCAGTATTTT.

The chain is built from TRBV6-5 and TRBJ1-6, with D tentatively TRBD1 (5 bases). The CDR3 contains 15 residues. Trimming took 0 bases from V and 10 from J, leaving 13 bases between them. Germline V CDR1 and CDR2: MNHEY, SVGAGI. The CDR3: CASSYSGREGSPLHF. CDR3 nucleotide sequence: TGTGCCAGCAGTTACTCGGGCCGTGAGGGGTCACCCCTCCACTTT.

The J gene is TRBJ1-1, the V gene TRBV7-2; D gene ambiguous. Germline values: CDR1 SGHTA, CDR2 FQGNSA. V lost 5 bases, J lost 5 bases, and 15 bases lay in between. The CDR3 runs to 14 residues. This chain's CDR3 is CASSIKGVNTEAFF. The CDR3, as DNA: TGTGCCAGCAGCATCAAAGGCGTTAATACTGAAGCTTTCTTT.

The chain combines TRBV10-2 with TRBJ1-2; D might be TRBD1 (6 bases). Germline V gives CDR1 WSHSY, CDR2 SAAADI. V was trimmed by 5 bases and J by 4 bases, leaving 17 bases between them. The CDR3 is made up of 15 amino acids. CDR3 sequence (DNA): TGCGCCAGCAGTCGAACGGGGGCGCGGGGCTATGGCTACACCTTC. It translates to CASSRTGARGYGYTF.

The V and J genes are TRBV7-2 and TRBJ1-1; D gene uncertain. Germline-derived CDR1 and CDR2 are SGHTA and FQGNSA. V lost 4 bases and J lost 1, with 10 bases in between. The CDR3 runs 14 residues. The CDR3 DNA follows: TGTGCCAGCAGCTATTCTCGGGAGAACACTGAAGCTTTCTTT. Encoded protein: CASSYSRENTEAFF.

The V and J genes are TRBV2 and TRBJ1-3; 7 bases agree with TRBD1. Germline CDR1 SNHLY, CDR2 FYNNEI. The J segment lost 4 bases and the V segment lost 1 base, leaving 1 base of the junction unmatched. The CDR3 contains 14 residues. The CDR3 DNA reads TGTGCCAGCAGTGAAGGGACAGGAGGAAACACCATATATTTT. Its protein product is CASSEGTGGNTIYF.

The chain combines TRBV7-9 with TRBJ2-1; D uncertain. V was clipped by 5 bases and J by 6 bases, with 14 bases between them. Germline loops: CDR1 SEHNR, CDR2 FQNEAQ (reference sequence). The CDR3 length is 14 residues. Here the CDR3 DNA reads TGTGCCAGCAGCCCCGACGGTTACGCCAATGAGCAGTTCTTC. Protein: CASSPDGYANEQFF.

This chain uses TRBV19 with TRBJ1-5, with TRBD1 matching 7 bases. The CDR3 is made up of 16 amino acids. CDR1 is LNHDA, CDR2 SQIVND, per germline (reference sequence). Germline trimming cut 7 bases from V and 5 bases from J; bases unmatched to any gene: 14. The CDR3 bases are TGTGCCAGTACCACCAAGACCCACAGGGGATATCAGCCCCAGCATTTT. It is translated as CASTTKTHRGYQPQHF. The full variable domain, completed using reference TRBV19 and TRBJ1-5, is DGGITQSPKYLFRKEGQNVTLSCEQNLNHDAMYWYRQDPGQGLRLIYYSQIVNDFQKGDIAEGYSVSREKKESFPLTVTSAQKNPTAFYLCASTTKTHRGYQPQHFGDGTRLSIL.

V usage is TRBV7-7 and J usage is TRBJ2-6, with 15 bases lining up with TRBD2. Looked up from germline, CDR1 is SSHAT and CDR2 is FNYEAQ (reference sequence). After removal of 5 bases from V and 4 bases from J, the junction contained 9 bases not matched to a gene. This CDR3 has 19 amino acids. The CDR3 here is CASSPRTSGGARGANVLTF. The CDR3 DNA follows: TGTGCCAGCAGCCCTCGGACTAGCGGGGGGGCCCGCGGGGCCAACGTCCTGACTTTC.

The table lists this clone with a count of one. The V gene is TRBV5-1, the J gene TRBJ2-1, with 10 bases identical to TRBD2. CDR1 is SGHRS, CDR2 YFSETQ, per germline. V shed 2 bases, J shed 5 bases, and the junction held 4 bases outside the gene matches. This CDR3 region has 15 residues. CDR3 bases: TGCGCCAGCAGCTTACTAGCGGGGAGCAACAATGAGCAGTTCTTC. This gives the protein CASSLLAGSNNEQFF. Full variable domain (missing parts from reference TRBV5-1 and TRBJ2-1): KAGVTQTPRYLIKTRGQQVTLSCSPISGHRSVSWYQQTPGQGLQFLFEYFSETQRNKGNFPGRFSGRQFSNSRSEMNVSTLELGDSALYLCASSLLAGSNNEQFFGPGTRLTVL.

This rearrangement joins TRBV9 to TRBJ1-2; D remains ambiguous. Deletions cut 4 bases from V and 5 bases from J, with 21 bases between. Germline-derived CDR1 and CDR2 are SGDLS and YYNGEE. The CDR3 runs to 16 residues. Written as DNA, the CDR3 is TGTGCCAGCAGCCCCTCGGGTTTACGTTTAGAGTATGGCTACACCTTC. This gives the protein CASSPSGLRLEYGYTF.

CDR3 in DNA: TGCGCCAGCAGCTTGTCATCTCCCCAAGAGACCCAGTACTTC. It encodes CASSLSSPQETQYF. The genes are TRBV5-1 and TRBJ2-5; D is undetermined. With 1 base removed from V and 1 base from J, the gap between germline ends came to 8 bases. Germline CDR1 reads SGHRS; CDR2 reads YFSETQ. The CDR3 has 14 residues.

CDR3 in amino acids: CASSVGSGGAEGTQYF. DNA for the CDR3: TGTGCCAGCAGCGTAGGAAGCGGGGGGGCCGAGGGGACCCAGTACTTC. The chain recombines TRBV9 with TRBJ2-5, with 10 bases that match TRBD2. V dropped 0 bases and J dropped 7; count of bases not matched to a gene: 9. Germline CDR1 SGDLS, CDR2 YYNGEE. The CDR3 loop spans 16 amino acids.

The chain combines TRBV7-8 with TRBJ2-2; D is perhaps TRBD1 (6 bases). Trimming took off 5 bases at V and 3 bases at J, with 19 bases between the two ends. This CDR3 contains 17 residues. CDR1 is SGHVS and CDR2 is FQNEAQ in the germline V gene. The CDR3 protein is CASSPRGGSLDTGELFF. For the CDR3, the DNA is TGTGCCAGCAGCCCTAGAGGGGGTTCCCTGGACACCGGGGAGCTGTTTTTT.

CDR3: CASSISGLAGGDDEQFF. The CDR3 coding sequence is TGTGCCAGCAGTATTAGCGGACTAGCGGGGGGGGACGATGAGCAGTTCTTC. The chain joins TRBV28 to TRBJ2-1, with 15 bases identical to TRBD2. Per germline, CDR1 MDHEN and CDR2 SYDVKM. V lost 5 bases, J lost 8 bases, and 10 bases stayed unmatched. The CDR3 has 17 amino acids.

The chain uses TRBV7-8 and TRBJ2-5; TRBD1 is a possible D gene (5 bases). V lost 5 bases, J lost 2 bases, and 18 bases lay in between. The germline CDR1 and CDR2 sequences are SGHVS and FQNEAQ. The length of the CDR3 is 16 residues. The CDR3: CASSLSAGRAQETQYF. CDR3 DNA: TGTGCCAGCAGCCTATCCGCTGGCAGGGCGCAAGAGACCCAGTACTTC.

CDR3 residues: CASSLQQGAGNQPQHF. The CDR3 DNA reads TGTGCCAGCAGCCTACAGCAGGGGGCGGGCAATCAGCCCCAGCATTTT. V usage is TRBV6-6 and J usage is TRBJ1-5; 8 bases are a match to TRBD1. The germline V gene has CDR1 MNHNY and CDR2 SVGAGI (reference sequence). The CDR3 length is 16 residues. V lost 6 bases, J lost 2 bases, and 9 bases stayed unmatched.

The chain carries TRBV14 and TRBJ2-3; no definite D call. The CDR3 has 13 amino acids. Per germline, CDR1 SGHDN and CDR2 FVKESK. V was cut by 7 bases and J by 1 base, with 9 bases left in between. The CDR3 nucleotides read TGTGCCAGCACCACCTGGGGCACAGATACGCAGTATTTT. Amino acid sequence: CASTTWGTDTQYF. Full variable domain (outside the CDR3, taken from reference TRBV14 and TRBJ2-3): EAGVTQFPSHSVIEKGQTVTLRCDPISGHDNLYWYRRVMGKEIKFLLHFVKESKQDESGMPNNRFLAERTGGTYSTLKVQPAELEDSGVYFCASTTWGTDTQYFGPGTRLTVL.

The chain has TRBV28 and TRBJ1-1; tentatively, D is TRBD1 (5 bases). CDR3 length equals 13 residues. From germline, CDR1 is MDHEN and CDR2 SYDVKM. V was clipped by 5 bases and J by 12 bases, with 19 bases between them. CDR3 loop: CASSVIGAGGTFF. The CDR3 nucleotides read TGTGCCAGCAGTGTAATCGGGGCCGGCGGAACTTTCTTT. The full variable domain, completed using reference TRBV28 and TRBJ1-1, is DVKVTQSSRYLVKRTGEKVFLECVQDMDHENMFWYRQDPGLGLRLIYFSYDVKMKEKGDIPEGYSVSREKKERFSLILESASTNQTSMYLCASSVIGAGGTFFGQGTRLTVV.